This T cell receptor beta chain was recorded in a study of shared clonotypes between healthy human individuals. Study-level information: Plates per donor: three CD4 naive, three CD4 memory, two CD8 naive, one CD8 memory. Study-wide findings and caveats: Incomplete sequencing of sorted subsets was indicated by rarefaction despite large depth.

Original processing notes: In the immunoSEQ data, sequences were junction-only and lacked quality scores, so filtering differed. Profiling relied on immunoSEQ multiplex PCR, and the TCRdb table lists in-frame clones only, not all of them. V and J calls and clone size are copied from that table; D and trimming were computed from the DNA. Of around 600,000 clones listed, 95% to 98% are singletons. On this clone itself: Its specificity is unknown.

Healthy HIV-negative adults with no recent acute infections or vaccinations were recruited as donors. Germline lookup yields CDR1 LNHDA and CDR2 SQIVND (reference sequence). This CDR3 has 13 residues. The clonotype was recovered from a woman aged 25 to 45 in good health. Sequencing input: naive CD4+ T cells sorted from blood. Subset noted: CD45RA+ positively selected. V gene TRBV19 combines with J gene TRBJ2-5; D not resolved. The last part of the DNA fits TRBJ2-7 better; the J call may be wrong. The CDR3 bases are TGTGCCAGTAAGGGCAGTCTCTCCTACGAGCAGTACTTC. Amino acids: CASKGSLSYEQYF.